This record concerns one T cell receptor (beta chain) sequence. Its antigen is unidentified. The sample is drawn from a study of T cell repertoires in cytomegalovirus infection. Across the whole study: An indication of both CMV infection and matching HLA type came from public TCR beta signatures. Whole-study results and caveats: There were HLA-C-restricted CMV-specific TCR beta clonotypes dominating the ex vivo response. Identification of carriers of CMV plus the relevant HLA was performed using cumulative public TCR beta family frequency.

Using its own MiXCR run on the reads, TCRdb lists one record per CDR3 protein. Altogether fewer than 550,000 distinct CDR3 sequences are present, more than 15% being singletons, with the ten largest covering roughly 25%. V gave up 0 bases and J gave up 1 base, with 10 bases separating them. This CDR3 has 15 residues. Germline-derived CDR1 and CDR2 are MNHNY and SVGAGI (reference sequence). The V gene is TRBV6-6, the J gene TRBJ2-7; maybe TRBD1 (6 bases). Sequenced material: CD8+ T cells from PBMCs. This clonotype was sampled from a human donor in good health (CMV status not recorded). Some clones in this sample may be carry-over from other donors' samples. CDR3 in amino acids: CASSYSPTGSYEQYF. DNA for the CDR3: TGTGCCAGCAGTTACTCTCCGACAGGTTCCTACGAGCAGTACTTC.